The 8 T cell receptor beta chains below were found in one sample sequenced in a study of blood T cell repertoires in COVID-19. Assay: immunoSEQ multiplex PCR; the TCRdb copy retains only in-frame clones and omits some. The sample includes about 220,000 clones, roughly 88% of them seen just once. Source material: PBMCs or T cells enriched from blood (not recorded which). These receptor sequences come from a woman aged 40 to 55 with acute COVID-19.

J is TRBJ1-2 and V is TRBV6-5; D is unclear. CDR3 size: 11 residues. The germline V gene has CDR1 MNHEY and CDR2 SVGAGI. V was cut by 11 bases and J by 5 bases, with 12 bases left in between. CDR3 sequence reads: CAVQRVYGYTF. As DNA, the CDR3 is TGTGCCGTTCAGAGGGTTTATGGCTACACCTTC.

The chain recombines TRBV15 with TRBJ2-1, with unresolved D. Trimming removed 10 bases at V and 2 bases at J, with 9 bases between. Germline CDR1 is LNHNV and CDR2 is YYDKDF (reference sequence). This CDR3 contains 12 residues. CDR3 nucleotides: TGTGCCATCTTCCTTACCTACAATGAGCAGTTCTTC. Its protein is CAIFLTYNEQFF.

The CDR3 sequence is CASSELRQRQPQHF. The CDR3 DNA reads TGTGCCAGCAGTGAACTAAGACAGCGCCAGCCCCAGCATTTT. The gene calls are TRBV2 and TRBJ1-5; D might be TRBD1 (5 bases). CDR3 length equals 14 residues. The ends were cut back, 2 bases at V and 7 bases at J, with 12 bases in the middle. Germline CDR1 SNHLY, CDR2 FYNNEI.

The chain links TRBV3-1 (or the pseudogene TRBV3-2) to TRBJ2-1; 8 positions match TRBD1. V shed 1 base, J shed 8 bases, and the junction held 10 bases outside the gene matches. Germline V gene lookup returns CDR1 LGHDT and CDR2 YNNKEL (reference sequence). The CDR3 has 16 residues. CDR3 protein: CASSQGTGLEGDEQFF. The CDR3 DNA sequence: TGTGCCAGCAGCCAAGGGACAGGGTTAGAGGGAGATGAGCAGTTCTTC.

This clone showed up just once. The chain couples TRBV5-1 to TRBJ2-1, with D tentatively TRBD2 (5 bases). This CDR3 is built from 15 residues. V lost 5 bases, J lost 1 base, and 13 bases lay in between. Germline assignment: CDR1 SGHRS and CDR2 YFSETQ. Written as DNA, the CDR3 is TGCGCCAGCAGTCCCCGCCGGGGATCCTACAATGAGCAGTTCTTC. This codes for CASSPRRGSYNEQFF.

The chain is built from TRBV11-2 and TRBJ2-5, with 13 bases that match TRBD2. Germline V gene sequence: CDR1 SGHAT, CDR2 FQNNGV. The CDR3 is 17 residues long. V lost 0 bases and J lost 3; bases outside the gene matches: 4. The CDR3 DNA reads as TGTGCCAGCAGCTTAGAAGCCGGGACTAGCGGGGAAGAGACCCAGTACTTC. Translation: CASSLEAGTSGEETQYF.

The V call is TRBV4-1, the J call TRBJ1-2, with 7 bases fitting TRBD1. The CDR3 is made up of 13 amino acids. Germline V lookup: CDR1 MGHRA, CDR2 YSYEKL. V shed 1 base and J 6 bases; nucleotides not matched to a gene: 2. CDR3 protein: CASSQVTGDGYTF. The CDR3 DNA follows: TGCGCCAGCAGCCAAGTAACAGGGGATGGCTACACCTTC.

The chain carries TRBV29-1 and TRBJ2-1, with D perhaps matching TRBD2 (5 bases). From germline, CDR1 is SQVTM and CDR2 ANQGSEA. CDR3 length: 12 amino acids. V lost 0 bases, J lost 9 bases, and 9 bases lay in between. Here the CDR3 reads CSVEDLEGEQFF. CDR3 DNA: TGCAGCGTTGAAGATCTCGAGGGTGAGCAGTTCTTC.